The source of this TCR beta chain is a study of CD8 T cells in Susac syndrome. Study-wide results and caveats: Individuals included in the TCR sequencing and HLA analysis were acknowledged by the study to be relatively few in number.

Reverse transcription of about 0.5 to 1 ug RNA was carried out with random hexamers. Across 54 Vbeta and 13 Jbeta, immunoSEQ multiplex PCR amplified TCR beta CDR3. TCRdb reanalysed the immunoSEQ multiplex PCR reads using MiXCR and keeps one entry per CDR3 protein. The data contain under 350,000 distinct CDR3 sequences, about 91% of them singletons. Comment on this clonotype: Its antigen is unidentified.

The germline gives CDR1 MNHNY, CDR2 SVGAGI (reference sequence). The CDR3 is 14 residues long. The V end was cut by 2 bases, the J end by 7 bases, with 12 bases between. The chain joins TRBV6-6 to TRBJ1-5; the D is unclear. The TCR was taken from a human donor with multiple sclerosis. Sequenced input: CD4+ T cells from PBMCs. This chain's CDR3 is CASSYDRVSQPQHF. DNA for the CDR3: TGTGCCAGCAGTTACGATCGGGTTTCGCAGCCCCAGCATTTT.